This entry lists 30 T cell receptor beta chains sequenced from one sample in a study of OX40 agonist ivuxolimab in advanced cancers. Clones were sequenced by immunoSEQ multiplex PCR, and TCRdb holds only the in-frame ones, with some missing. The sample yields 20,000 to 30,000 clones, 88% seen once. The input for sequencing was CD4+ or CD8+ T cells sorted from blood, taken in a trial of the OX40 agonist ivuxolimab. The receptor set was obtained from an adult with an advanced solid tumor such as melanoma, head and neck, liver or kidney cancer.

CDR3 amino acids: CASSLDPGIYNEQFF. DNA of the CDR3: TGTGCCAGCTCACTAGACCCCGGGATCTACAATGAGCAGTTCTTC. This chain connects TRBV18 to TRBJ2-1; weak D call: TRBD2 (5 bases). From germline, CDR1 is KGHSH and CDR2 LQKENI. CDR3 length: 15 amino acids. V lost 4 bases, J lost 3 bases, and 13 bases lay in between.

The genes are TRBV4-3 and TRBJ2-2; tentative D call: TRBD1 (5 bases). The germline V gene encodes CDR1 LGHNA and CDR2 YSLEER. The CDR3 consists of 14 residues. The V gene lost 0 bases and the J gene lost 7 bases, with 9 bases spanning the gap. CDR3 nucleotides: TGCGCCAGCAGCCAAGAGATAAGGGGCGGGGAGCTGTTTTTT. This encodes CASSQEIRGGELFF.

As DNA, the CDR3 is TGTGCCAGCAGCCTCGGGACTAGCGGGTACGAGCAGTACTTC. It is translated as CASSLGTSGYEQYF. This chain joins TRBV13 and TRBJ2-7, with TRBD2 matching over 12 bases. Germline V CDR1 and CDR2: PRHDT, FYEKMQ (reference sequence). The CDR3 extends over 14 amino acids. Germline trimming cut 5 bases from V and 4 bases from J; bases unmatched to any gene: 3.

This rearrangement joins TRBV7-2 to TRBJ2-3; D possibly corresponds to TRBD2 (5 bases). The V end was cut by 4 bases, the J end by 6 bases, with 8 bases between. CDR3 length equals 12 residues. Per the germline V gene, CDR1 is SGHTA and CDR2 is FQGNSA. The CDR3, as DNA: TGTGCCAGCAGCTCTTCGGGGGATACGCAGTATTTT. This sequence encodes CASSSSGDTQYF.

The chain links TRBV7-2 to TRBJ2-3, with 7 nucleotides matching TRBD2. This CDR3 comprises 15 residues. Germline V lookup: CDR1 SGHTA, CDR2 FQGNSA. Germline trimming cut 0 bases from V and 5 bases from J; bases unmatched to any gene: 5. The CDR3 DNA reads TGTGCCAGCAGCTTAGCGGGAGGGCCCGGAGATACGCAGTATTTT. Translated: CASSLAGGPGDTQYF.

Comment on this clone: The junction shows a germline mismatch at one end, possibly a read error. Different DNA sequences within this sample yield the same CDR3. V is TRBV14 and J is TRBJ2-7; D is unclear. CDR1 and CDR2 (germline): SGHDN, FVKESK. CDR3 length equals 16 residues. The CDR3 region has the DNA TGCGCCAGCAGCCAAGAATCGGCCCTCGAACGGTCTGAGCAGTACTTC. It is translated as CASSQESALERSEQYF.

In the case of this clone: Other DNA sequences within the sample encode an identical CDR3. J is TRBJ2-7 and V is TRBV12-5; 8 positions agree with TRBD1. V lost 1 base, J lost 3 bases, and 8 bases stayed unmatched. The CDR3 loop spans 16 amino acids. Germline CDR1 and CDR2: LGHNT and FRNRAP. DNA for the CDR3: TGTGCTAGTGGTTTGGCAACGGGACAGGTAAACTACGAGCAGTACTTC. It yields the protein CASGLATGQVNYEQYF.

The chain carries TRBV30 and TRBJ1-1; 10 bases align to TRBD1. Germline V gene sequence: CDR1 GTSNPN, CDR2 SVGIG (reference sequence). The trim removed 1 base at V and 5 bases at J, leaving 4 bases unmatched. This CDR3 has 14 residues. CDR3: CAWSEGQGMTEAFF. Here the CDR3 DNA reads TGTGCCTGGAGTGAGGGACAGGGGATGACTGAAGCTTTCTTT.

CDR3 protein: CASSSFRLAGGPGKRIQYF. CDR3 in DNA: TGTGCCAGCAGCTCCTTTCGACTAGCGGGAGGGCCGGGGAAAAGGATTCAGTACTTC. V is TRBV7-8 and J is TRBJ2-4; 14 bases are a match to TRBD2. The CDR3 consists of 19 residues. In germline, CDR1 is SGHVS, CDR2 FQNEAQ. V was pared by 4 bases and J by 10 bases, with 18 bases of the junction left unmatched.

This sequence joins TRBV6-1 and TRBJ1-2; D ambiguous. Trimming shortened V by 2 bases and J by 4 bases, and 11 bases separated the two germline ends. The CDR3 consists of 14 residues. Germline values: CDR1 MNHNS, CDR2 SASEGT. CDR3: CASSEIRSAYGYTF. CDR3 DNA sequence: TGTGCCAGCAGTGAAATTAGATCGGCCTATGGCTACACCTTC.

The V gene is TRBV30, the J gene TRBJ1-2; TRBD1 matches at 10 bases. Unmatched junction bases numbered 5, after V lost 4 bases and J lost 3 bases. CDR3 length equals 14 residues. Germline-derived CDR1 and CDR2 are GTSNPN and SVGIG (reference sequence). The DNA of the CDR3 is TGTGCCTGGAAAAGACAGGGGGCGCACTATGGCTACACCTTC. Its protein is CAWKRQGAHYGYTF.

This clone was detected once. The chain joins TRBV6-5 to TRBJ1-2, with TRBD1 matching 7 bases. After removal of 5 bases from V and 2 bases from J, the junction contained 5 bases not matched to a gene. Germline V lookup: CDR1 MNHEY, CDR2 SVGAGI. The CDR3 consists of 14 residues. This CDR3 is CASSPDRYNYGYTF. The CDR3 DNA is TGTGCCAGCAGTCCGGACAGGTACAACTATGGCTACACCTTC.

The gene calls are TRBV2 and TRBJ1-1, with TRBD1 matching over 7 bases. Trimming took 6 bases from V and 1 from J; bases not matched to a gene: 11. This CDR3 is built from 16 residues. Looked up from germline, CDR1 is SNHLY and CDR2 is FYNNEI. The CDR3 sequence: CASSYLRGKGNTEAFF. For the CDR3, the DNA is TGTGCCAGCAGCTACCTCAGGGGGAAGGGGAACACTGAAGCTTTCTTT.

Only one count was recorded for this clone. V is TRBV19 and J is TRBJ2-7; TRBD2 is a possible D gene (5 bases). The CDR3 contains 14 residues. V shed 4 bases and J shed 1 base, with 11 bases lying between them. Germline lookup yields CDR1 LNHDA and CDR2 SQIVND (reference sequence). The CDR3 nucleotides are TGTGCCAGTAGTACTCTAGGAGGTTCCTACGAGCAGTACTTC. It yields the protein CASSTLGGSYEQYF.

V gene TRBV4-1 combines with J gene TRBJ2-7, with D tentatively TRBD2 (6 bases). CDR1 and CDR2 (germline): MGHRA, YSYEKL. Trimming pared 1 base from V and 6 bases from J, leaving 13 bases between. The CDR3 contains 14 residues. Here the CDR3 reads CASSQGISSAEQYF. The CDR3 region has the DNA TGCGCCAGCAGCCAAGGAATATCTAGCGCCGAGCAGTACTTC.

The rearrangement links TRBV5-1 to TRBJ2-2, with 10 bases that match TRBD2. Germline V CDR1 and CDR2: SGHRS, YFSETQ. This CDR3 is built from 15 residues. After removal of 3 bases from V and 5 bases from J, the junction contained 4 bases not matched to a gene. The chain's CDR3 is CASSYLAGETGELFF. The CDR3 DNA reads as TGCGCCAGCAGCTACCTAGCGGGAGAGACCGGGGAGCTGTTTTTT.

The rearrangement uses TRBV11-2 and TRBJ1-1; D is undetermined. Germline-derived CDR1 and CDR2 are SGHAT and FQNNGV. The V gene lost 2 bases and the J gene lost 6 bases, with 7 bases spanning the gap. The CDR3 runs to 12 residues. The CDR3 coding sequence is TGTGCCAGCAGCTTATTACTTCCTGAAGCTTTCTTT. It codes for CASSLLLPEAFF.

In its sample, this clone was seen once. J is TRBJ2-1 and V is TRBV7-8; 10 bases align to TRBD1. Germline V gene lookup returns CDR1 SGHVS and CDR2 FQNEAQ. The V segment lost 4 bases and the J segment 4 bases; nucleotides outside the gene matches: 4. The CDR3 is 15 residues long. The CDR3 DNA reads TGTGCCAGCAGCTCGACAGGGGGCGAATACAATGAGCAGTTCTTC. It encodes CASSSTGGEYNEQFF.

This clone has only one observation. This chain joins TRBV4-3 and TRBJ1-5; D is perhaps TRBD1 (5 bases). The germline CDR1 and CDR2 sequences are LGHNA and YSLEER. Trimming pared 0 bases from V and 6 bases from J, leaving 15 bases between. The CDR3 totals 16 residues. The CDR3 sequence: CASSQDVGGGTQPQHF. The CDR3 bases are TGCGCCAGCAGCCAAGATGTGGGGGGTGGTACTCAGCCCCAGCATTTT.

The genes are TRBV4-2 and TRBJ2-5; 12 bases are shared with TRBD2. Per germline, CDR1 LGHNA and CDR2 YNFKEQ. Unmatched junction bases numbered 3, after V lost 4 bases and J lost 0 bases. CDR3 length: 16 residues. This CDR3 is CASSPLAGGYQETQYF. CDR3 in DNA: TGTGCCAGCAGCCCTCTAGCGGGGGGGTACCAAGAGACCCAGTACTTC.

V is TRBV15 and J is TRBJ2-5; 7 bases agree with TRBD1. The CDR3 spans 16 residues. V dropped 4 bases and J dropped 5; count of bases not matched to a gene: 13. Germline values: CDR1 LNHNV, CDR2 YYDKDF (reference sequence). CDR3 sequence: CATSTGDSSEGETQYF. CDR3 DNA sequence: TGTGCCACCAGCACCGGGGACAGCTCTGAGGGGGAGACCCAGTACTTC.

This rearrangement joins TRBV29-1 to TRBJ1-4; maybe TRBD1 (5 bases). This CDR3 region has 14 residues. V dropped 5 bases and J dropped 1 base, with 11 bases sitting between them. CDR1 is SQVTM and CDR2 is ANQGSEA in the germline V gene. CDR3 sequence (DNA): TGCAGCGTTCTAGGGGAGGGAACTAATGAAAAACTGTTTTTT. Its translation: CSVLGEGTNEKLFF. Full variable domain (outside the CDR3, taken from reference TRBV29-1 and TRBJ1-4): SAVISQKPSRDICQRGTSLTIQCQVDSQVTMMFWYRQQPGQSLTLIATANQGSEATYESGFVIDKFPISRPNLTFSTLTVSNMSPEDSSIYLCSVLGEGTNEKLFFGSGTQLSVL.

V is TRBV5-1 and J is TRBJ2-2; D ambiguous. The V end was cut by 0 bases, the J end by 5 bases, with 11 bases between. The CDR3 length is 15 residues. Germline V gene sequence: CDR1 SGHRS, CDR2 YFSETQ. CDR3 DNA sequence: TGCGCCAGCAGCTTGGACGGGTTCAGGACCGGGGAGCTGTTTTTT. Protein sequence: CASSLDGFRTGELFF.

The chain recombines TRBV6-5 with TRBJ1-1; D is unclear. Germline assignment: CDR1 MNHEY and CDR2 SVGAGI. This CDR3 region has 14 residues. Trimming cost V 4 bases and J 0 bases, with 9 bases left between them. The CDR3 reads CASSFDMVNTEAFF. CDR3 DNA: TGTGCCAGCAGTTTTGACATGGTGAACACTGAAGCTTTCTTT.

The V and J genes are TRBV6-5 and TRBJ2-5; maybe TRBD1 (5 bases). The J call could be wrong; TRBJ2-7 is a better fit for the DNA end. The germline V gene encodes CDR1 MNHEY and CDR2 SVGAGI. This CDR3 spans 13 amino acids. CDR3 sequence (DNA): TGTGCCAGCACCCCGCCAGGGCGATACGAGCAGTACTTC. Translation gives CASTPPGRYEQYF.

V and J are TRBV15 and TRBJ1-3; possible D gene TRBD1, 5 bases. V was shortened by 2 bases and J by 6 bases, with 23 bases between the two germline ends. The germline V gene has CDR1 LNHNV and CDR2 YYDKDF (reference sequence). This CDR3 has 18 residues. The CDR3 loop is CATSRSQSSRGGLNTIYF. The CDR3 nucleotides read TGTGCCACCAGCAGATCCCAAAGCTCCCGGGGCGGATTAAACACCATATATTTT.

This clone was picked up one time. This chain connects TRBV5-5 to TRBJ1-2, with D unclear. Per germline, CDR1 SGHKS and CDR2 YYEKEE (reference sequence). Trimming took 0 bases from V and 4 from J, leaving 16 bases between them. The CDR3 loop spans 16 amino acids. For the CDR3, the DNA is TGTGCCAGCAGCTTGGAGGGCAAGACAACAACCTATGGCTACACCTTC. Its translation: CASSLEGKTTTYGYTF.

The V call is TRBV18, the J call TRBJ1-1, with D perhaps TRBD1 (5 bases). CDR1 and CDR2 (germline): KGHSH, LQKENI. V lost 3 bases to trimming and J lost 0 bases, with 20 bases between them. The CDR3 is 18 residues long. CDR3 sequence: CASSPGTPNRQLNTEAFF. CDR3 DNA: TGTGCCAGCTCACCCGGAACCCCGAACAGGCAGCTGAACACTGAAGCTTTCTTT. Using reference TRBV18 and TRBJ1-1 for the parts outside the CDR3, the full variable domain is NAGVMQNPRHLVRRRGQEARLRCSPMKGHSHVYWYRQLPEEGLKFMVYLQKENIIDESGMPKERFSAEFPKEGPSILRIQQVVRGDSAAYFCASSPGTPNRQLNTEAFFGQGTRLTVV.

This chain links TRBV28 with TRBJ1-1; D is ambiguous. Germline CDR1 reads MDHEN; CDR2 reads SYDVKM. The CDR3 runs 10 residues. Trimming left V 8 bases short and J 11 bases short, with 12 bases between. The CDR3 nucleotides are TGTGCCAGCGTCGCCGTGGACGCTTTCTTT. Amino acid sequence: CASVAVDAFF.

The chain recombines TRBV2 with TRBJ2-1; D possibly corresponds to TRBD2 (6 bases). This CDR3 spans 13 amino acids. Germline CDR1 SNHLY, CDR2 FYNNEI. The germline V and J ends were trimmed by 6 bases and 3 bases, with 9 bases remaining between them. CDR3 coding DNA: TGTGCCAGCAGGCGGGAACACTACAATGAGCAGTTCTTC. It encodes CASRREHYNEQFF.